These 18 T cell receptor beta chains originate from one sample sequenced in a study of OX40 agonist ivuxolimab in advanced cancers. Sequenced by immunoSEQ multiplex PCR; TCRdb stores in-frame clones only, minus some. This sample carries fewer than 25,000 clones, about 87% of them seen once, and the ten largest clones take about 31%. The material was CD4+ or CD8+ T cells sorted from blood, obtained in a trial of the OX40 agonist ivuxolimab. These receptors all stem from an adult with an advanced solid tumor such as melanoma, head and neck, liver or kidney cancer.

The chain employs TRBV7-2 and TRBJ2-1, with 10 bases fitting TRBD2. Germline V gives CDR1 SGHTA, CDR2 FQGNSA. Trimming removed 3 bases from V and 10 bases from J; junction bases left unmatched: 9. This CDR3 is built from 15 residues. This chain's CDR3 is CASSFKSSGSGEQFF. In DNA, the CDR3 is TGTGCCAGCAGCTTTAAATCTAGCGGGAGTGGGGAGCAGTTCTTC. Complete variable domain (other parts from reference TRBV7-2 and TRBJ2-1): GAGVSQSPSNKVTEKGKDVELRCDPISGHTALYWYRQSLGQGLEFLIYFQGNSAPDKSGLPSDRFSAERTGGSVSTLTIQRTQQEDSAVYLCASSFKSSGSGEQFFGPGTRLTVL.

The chain has TRBV2 and TRBJ2-1, with TRBD2 matching over 8 bases. The trim removed 6 bases at V and 1 base at J, leaving 11 bases unmatched. Germline V gene sequence: CDR1 SNHLY, CDR2 FYNNEI. The CDR3 loop spans 17 amino acids. The CDR3 here is CASSRTLAGGSYNEQFF. The CDR3 DNA is TGTGCCAGCAGCCGTACGTTGGCGGGAGGTTCCTACAATGAGCAGTTCTTC.

The genes are TRBV9 and TRBJ2-1; no definite D call. V was shortened by 0 bases and J by 4 bases, with 14 bases between the two germline ends. This CDR3 spans 16 amino acids. CDR1 SGDLS and CDR2 YYNGEE come from the germline V gene. The CDR3 region has the DNA TGTGCCAGCAGCGTAGTCGGTGCAGGAGATTACAATGAGCAGTTCTTC. Encoded protein: CASSVVGAGDYNEQFF.

The V call is TRBV5-1, the J call TRBJ2-5, with 9 bases fitting TRBD2. J was trimmed by 4 bases and V by 2 bases; bases with no gene match: 18. The germline V gene has CDR1 SGHRS and CDR2 YFSETQ. This CDR3 contains 19 residues. In DNA form, the CDR3 reads TGCGCCAGCAGCTTCCTTGGGCTAGCGGGATTCGTTGAGGGAGAGACCCAGTACTTC. Translating gives CASSFLGLAGFVEGETQYF.

This clone was seen only once. Mismatch with germline at one junction end may stem from a read error. V usage is TRBV2 and J usage is TRBJ1-5; a possible D gene is TRBD1 (6 bases). CDR1 and CDR2 from the germline V gene are SNHLY and FYNNEI. The CDR3 is 16 residues long. CDR3 loop: CASSEGGTKSSQPQHF. The CDR3 nucleotides read TGTGCCAGCAGTGAAGGCGGGACAAAAAGCAGTCAGCCCCAGCATTTT.

The chain has TRBV4-1 and TRBJ1-1; unclear D gene. V was clipped by 0 bases and J by 2 bases, with 7 bases between them. The CDR3 has 14 amino acids. CDR1 and CDR2 (germline): MGHRA, YSYEKL. The CDR3 DNA is TGCGCCAGCAGCCAAGACAGAACAAACACTGAAGCTTTCTTT. This gives the protein CASSQDRTNTEAFF.

The chain is built from TRBV5-1 and TRBJ2-1; 11 bases fit TRBD2. V lost 2 bases, J lost 7 bases, and 2 bases stayed unmatched. The germline V gene has CDR1 SGHRS and CDR2 YFSETQ. The CDR3 has 14 amino acids. The CDR3 region is CASSFGTSGNEQFF. CDR3 in DNA: TGCGCCAGCAGCTTCGGGACTAGCGGTAATGAGCAGTTCTTC.

V and J are TRBV19 and TRBJ1-6; possibly TRBD1 for D (6 bases). The CDR3 runs to 13 residues. Germline V gene sequence: CDR1 LNHDA, CDR2 SQIVND (reference sequence). Between the trimmed V and J ends, which lost 11 bases and 9 bases, there was a span of 17 bases. CDR3 loop: CASSAGDSSPLHF. The CDR3 nucleotides are TGTGCCTCCTCGGCAGGGGATTCTTCACCCCTCCACTTT.

The DNA for the CDR3 is TGTGCCAGCAGCCTCACTGACAGCTCACAAAGTCGGGCCAACGTCCTGACTTTC. Protein: CASSLTDSSQSRANVLTF. V gene TRBV7-4 combines with J gene TRBJ2-6; D perhaps matches TRBD1 (5 bases). V was pared by 5 bases and J by 5 bases, with 22 bases between. Germline loops: CDR1 SGHVT, CDR2 SQSDAQ. This CDR3 is built from 18 residues.

This clone appeared a single time. The chain uses TRBV7-2 and TRBJ2-1; TRBD2 matches at 10 bases. V was pared by 4 bases and J by 5 bases, with 5 bases of the junction left unmatched. Per the germline V gene, CDR1 is SGHTA and CDR2 is FQGNSA. CDR3 length equals 15 residues. The CDR3 region has the DNA TGTGCCAGCAGCTCACTAGCGGGGCCACACAATGAGCAGTTCTTC. This sequence encodes CASSSLAGPHNEQFF. The complete variable domain, with remaining parts taken from reference TRBV7-2 and TRBJ2-1, reads GAGVSQSPSNKVTEKGKDVELRCDPISGHTALYWYRQSLGQGLEFLIYFQGNSAPDKSGLPSDRFSAERTGGSVSTLTIQRTQQEDSAVYLCASSSLAGPHNEQFFGPGTRLTVL.

The J gene is TRBJ1-6, the V gene TRBV6-5; D unclear. Germline V gene data show CDR1 as MNHEY and CDR2 as SVGAGI. This CDR3 is built from 14 residues. With 4 bases removed from V and 10 bases from J, the gap between germline ends came to 14 bases. In DNA, the CDR3 is TGTGCCAGCAGTTCGAGAGGCTTCGGATCACCCCTCCACTTT. Translation gives CASSSRGFGSPLHF.

V gene TRBV18 combines with J gene TRBJ1-1; 10 nucleotides match TRBD1. Germline assignment: CDR1 KGHSH and CDR2 LQKENI. The ends lost 6 bases at V and 4 bases at J; junction bases unmatched: 11. There are 16 residues in the CDR3. The CDR3 here is CASSRNRDRGGTEAFF. Written as DNA, the CDR3 is TGTGCCAGCTCGCGTAACCGGGACAGGGGTGGCACTGAAGCTTTCTTT.

V and J are TRBV11-2 and TRBJ1-3; D is ambiguous. V was cut by 4 bases and J by 0 bases, with 7 bases left in between. CDR3 length: 14 amino acids. Germline CDR1 reads SGHAT; CDR2 reads FQNNGV. For the CDR3, the DNA is TGTGCCAGCAGCTCCGGTTACTCTGGAAACACCATATATTTT. This sequence encodes CASSSGYSGNTIYF.

This chain connects TRBV5-1 to TRBJ1-2, with D possibly TRBD1 on 6 matching bases. Looked up from germline, CDR1 is SGHRS and CDR2 is YFSETQ. V lost 0 bases, J lost 2 bases, and 11 bases lay in between. The CDR3 is 15 amino acids. The DNA of the CDR3 is TGCGCCAGCAGCTTGGCCCAAACAGGGAACTATGGCTACACCTTC. Translation: CASSLAQTGNYGYTF.

Here the CDR3 DNA reads TGTGCCAGCAGCGCCGGAAGGGCAACTGAAGCTTTCTTT. Amino acids: CASSAGRATEAFF. This chain connects TRBV7-9 to TRBJ1-1; no clear D. The CDR3 is 13 amino acids. The V and J ends lost 5 bases and 5 bases respectively, with 12 bases between them. From germline, CDR1 is SEHNR and CDR2 FQNEAQ (reference sequence).

V gene TRBV9 combines with J gene TRBJ2-1; tentative D call: TRBD2 (6 bases). Germline V CDR1 and CDR2: SGDLS, YYNGEE. The V gene lost 1 base and the J gene lost 2 bases, with 13 bases spanning the gap. This CDR3 comprises 16 residues. The CDR3 DNA is TGTGCCAGCAGCGTACTCTCGGGGGATACCTACAATGAGCAGTTCTTC. Translation gives CASSVLSGDTYNEQFF.

J is TRBJ2-1 and V is TRBV30, with D perhaps being TRBD1 or TRBD2 (5 bases each). The length of the CDR3 is 13 residues. The germline V and J ends were trimmed by 3 bases and 6 bases, with 12 bases remaining between them. Germline CDR1 and CDR2: GTSNPN and SVGIG (reference sequence). The DNA for the CDR3 is TGTGCCTGGAGCAGAGGGGCATCCAATGAGCAGTTCTTC. Translated: CAWSRGASNEQFF.

This sequence joins TRBV7-3 and TRBJ2-7; TRBD1 matches at 8 bases. Germline V gives CDR1 SGHTA, CDR2 FQGTGA. Germline trimming cut 5 bases from V and 4 bases from J; bases unmatched to any gene: 7. CDR3 size: 14 residues. CDR3 nucleotides: TGTGCCAGCAGCCAGACAGGGGTGAATTACGAGCAGTACTTC. As protein: CASSQTGVNYEQYF. The full variable domain, rest sourced from reference TRBV7-3 and TRBJ2-7, is GAGVSQTPSNKVTEKGKYVELRCDPISGHTALYWYRQSLGQGPEFLIYFQGTGAADDSGLPNDRFFAVRPEGSVSTLKIQRTERGDSAVYLCASSQTGVNYEQYFGPGTRLTVT.